The source of this T cell receptor beta chain is a study of blood T cell repertoires in COVID-19 (dated by TCRdb to about 2020). In the study overall: Samples from collaborators originated in the United States, Italy and Spain and spanned both the acute and convalescent phases of COVID-19. The repertoires were released in a freely available public database intended as a resource for research on the immune response to SARS-CoV-2. The dataset comprised deeply sampled blood TCRbeta repertoires from subjects exposed to, actively infected with, or recovered from COVID-19. Nearly every sample came with metadata listing a de-identified subject ID, COVID-19 status, age in years and sex. The prospective study material was composed of cDNA or gDNA derived from T cells, B-cell-depleted T cells, or PBMCs. The samples were drawn from two sources: the first 160 participants of the ongoing ImmuneRACE study, and some 1,300 subjects contributed by 6 global collaborators. Where available, HLA class I and class II types were taken from metadata supplied by the sample provider and were not determined by assay-based typing.

General findings and caveats noted by the study authors: The quantity of clinical and demographic metadata differed by source and by participant and was supplied without curation.

As concerns this clone: What antigen it recognizes has not been identified. No base quality values were provided; no much bigger clone lies one nucleotide off.

Whole blood was collected in K2EDTA tubes by collaborating institutions according to the institutions' own protocols. For TCRbeta analysis, collaborator samples were shipped as frozen whole blood, as isolated PBMCs, or as DNA extracted from either sample type. TCRbeta CDR3 regions were amplified from genomic DNA using the immunoSEQ Assay, a bias-controlled multiplex PCR. On the study's bioinformatics: Nucleated cell counts per sample were estimated from amplification of reference gene primers within the assay. To quantify the absolute abundance of each unique TCRbeta CDR3 rearrangement, sequence reads were collapsed and filtered. For each sample, productive Simpson clonality was calculated as the square root of Simpson's diversity index over productive rearrangements. In TCRdb, the immuneACCESS table is reduced to in-frame sequences with V and J assigned. These tables do not hold every clone; where another copy was compared, an unresolved V gene accounts for under half, and the others remain unexplained. The D gene and trimming were derived from the DNA, and the V and J assignments and clone size from that table. The sample table holds about 120,000 clones, of which around 89% were seen once. The ten largest make up approximately 10% of the sample.

The V end gives up 5 bases and the J end 5 bases, leaving 13 bases in the junction not matched to a gene. Sequences MDHEN (CDR1) and SYDVKM (CDR2) are obtained from the germline V gene. The CDR3 numbers 16 residues from cysteine through phenylalanine. Only the CDR3 part of the read is kept: 48 bases, read in frame from the first base. Sample: peripheral blood. The V and J genes are TRBV28 and TRBJ1-1, and TRBD1 matches 8 of the central bases. The TCR sequence derives from a man aged 50 to 59 with acute or convalescent COVID-19. The nucleotide sequence is TGTGCCAGCAGTCCGACGCTCGGACAGGGAAGAACTGAAGCTTTCTTT. It translates to CASSPTLGQGRTEAFF.